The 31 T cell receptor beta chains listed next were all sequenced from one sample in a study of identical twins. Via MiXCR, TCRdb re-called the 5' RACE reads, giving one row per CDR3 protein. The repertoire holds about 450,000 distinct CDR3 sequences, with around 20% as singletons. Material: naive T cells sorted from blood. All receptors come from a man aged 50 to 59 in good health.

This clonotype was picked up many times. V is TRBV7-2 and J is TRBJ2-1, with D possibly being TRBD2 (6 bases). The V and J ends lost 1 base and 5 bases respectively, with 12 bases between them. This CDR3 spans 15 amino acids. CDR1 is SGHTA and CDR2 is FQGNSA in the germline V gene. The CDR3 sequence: CASSLGWRGNNEQFF. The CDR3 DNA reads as TGTGCCAGCAGCTTAGGTTGGCGGGGCAACAATGAGCAGTTCTTC.

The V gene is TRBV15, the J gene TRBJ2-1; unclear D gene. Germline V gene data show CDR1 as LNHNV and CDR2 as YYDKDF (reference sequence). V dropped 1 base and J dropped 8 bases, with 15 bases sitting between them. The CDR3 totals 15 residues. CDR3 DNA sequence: TGTGCCACCAGCAGAGTCCCGCTAAGGGTGGATGAGCAGTTCTTC. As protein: CATSRVPLRVDEQFF.

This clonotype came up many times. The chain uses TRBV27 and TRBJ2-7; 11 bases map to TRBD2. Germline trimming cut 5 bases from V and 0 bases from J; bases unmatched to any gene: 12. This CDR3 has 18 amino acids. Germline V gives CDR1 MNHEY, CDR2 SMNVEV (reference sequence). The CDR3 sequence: CASSRRGLAVPISYEQYF. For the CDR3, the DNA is TGTGCCAGCAGTCGTCGGGGACTAGCGGTGCCGATCTCCTACGAGCAGTACTTC.

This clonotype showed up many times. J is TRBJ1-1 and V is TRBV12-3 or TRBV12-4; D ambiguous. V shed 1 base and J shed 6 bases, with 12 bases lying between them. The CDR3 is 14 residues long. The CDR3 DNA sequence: TGTGCCAGCAGTTTAGGGTTTGGGTTTCCTGAAGCTTTCTTT. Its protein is CASSLGFGFPEAFF.

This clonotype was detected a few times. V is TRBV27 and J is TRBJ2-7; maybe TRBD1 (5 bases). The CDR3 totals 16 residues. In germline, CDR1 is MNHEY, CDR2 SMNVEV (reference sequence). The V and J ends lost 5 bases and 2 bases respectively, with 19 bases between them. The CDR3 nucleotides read TGTGCCAGCAGTCCCTTGGGGAAAGCAGGGCCCTACGAGCAGTACTTC. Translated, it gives CASSPLGKAGPYEQYF.

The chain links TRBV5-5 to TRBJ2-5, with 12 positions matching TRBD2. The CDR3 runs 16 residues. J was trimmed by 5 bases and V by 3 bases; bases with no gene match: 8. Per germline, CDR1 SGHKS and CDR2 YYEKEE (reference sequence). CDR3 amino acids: CASSWDLAGGLETQYF. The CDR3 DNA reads TGTGCCAGCAGCTGGGACCTAGCGGGGGGGCTGGAGACCCAGTACTTC.

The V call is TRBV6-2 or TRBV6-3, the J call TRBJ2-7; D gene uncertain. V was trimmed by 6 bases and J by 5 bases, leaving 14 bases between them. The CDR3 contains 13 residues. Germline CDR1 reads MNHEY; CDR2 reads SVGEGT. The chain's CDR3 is CASSHGILNEQYF. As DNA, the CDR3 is TGTGCCAGCAGCCATGGGATCCTGAACGAGCAGTACTTC.

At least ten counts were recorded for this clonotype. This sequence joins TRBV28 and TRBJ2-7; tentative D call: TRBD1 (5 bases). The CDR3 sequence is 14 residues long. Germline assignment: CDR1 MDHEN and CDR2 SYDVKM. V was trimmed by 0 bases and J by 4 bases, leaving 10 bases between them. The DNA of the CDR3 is TGTGCCAGCAGTTTATGGACAGTCGCGTACGAGCAGTACTTC. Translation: CASSLWTVAYEQYF.

DNA for the CDR3: TGTGCCAGCAGCCCTCGCCTGGGACTAGGGGATTACGAGCAGTACTTC. Its protein is CASSPRLGLGDYEQYF. The genes are TRBV6-1 and TRBJ2-7; 8 nucleotides agree with TRBD2. CDR3 length: 16 residues. Germline loops: CDR1 MNHNS, CDR2 SASEGT. Germline trimming cut 6 bases from V and 4 bases from J; bases unmatched to any gene: 14.

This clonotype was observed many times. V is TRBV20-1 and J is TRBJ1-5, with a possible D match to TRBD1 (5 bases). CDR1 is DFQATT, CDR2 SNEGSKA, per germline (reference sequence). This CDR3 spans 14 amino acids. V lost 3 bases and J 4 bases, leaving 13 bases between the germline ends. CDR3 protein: CSARPGHRNQPQHF. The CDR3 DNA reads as TGCAGTGCTAGGCCCGGACATAGGAATCAGCCCCAGCATTTT.

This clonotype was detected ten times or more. The CDR3 nucleotides are TGTGCCAGCACCTCGGGACAGGAAACTTACGAGCAGTACTTC. Its translation: CASTSGQETYEQYF. This chain uses TRBV7-9 with TRBJ2-7, with 8 bases fitting TRBD1. Germline CDR1 SEHNR, CDR2 FQNEAQ (reference sequence). This CDR3 spans 14 amino acids. V gave up 7 bases and J gave up 4 bases; unmatched junction bases: 9.

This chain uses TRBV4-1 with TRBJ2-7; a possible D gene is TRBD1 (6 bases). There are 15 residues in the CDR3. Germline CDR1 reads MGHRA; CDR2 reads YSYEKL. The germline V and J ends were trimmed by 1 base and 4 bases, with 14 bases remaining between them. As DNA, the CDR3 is TGCGCCAGCAGCCAAGGAGGACAGACAGATTACGAGCAGTACTTC. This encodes CASSQGGQTDYEQYF.

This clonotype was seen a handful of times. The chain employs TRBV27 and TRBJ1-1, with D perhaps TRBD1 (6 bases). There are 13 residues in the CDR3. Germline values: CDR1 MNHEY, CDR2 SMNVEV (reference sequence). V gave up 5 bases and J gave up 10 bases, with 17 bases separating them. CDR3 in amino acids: CASSRRVEGGAFF. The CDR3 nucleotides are TGTGCCAGCAGTCGAAGGGTTGAGGGGGGAGCTTTCTTT.

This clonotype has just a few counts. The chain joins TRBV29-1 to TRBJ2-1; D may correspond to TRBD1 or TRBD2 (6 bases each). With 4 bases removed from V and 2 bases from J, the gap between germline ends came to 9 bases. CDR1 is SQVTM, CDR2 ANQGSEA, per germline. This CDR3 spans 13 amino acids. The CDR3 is CSVAGATYNEQFF. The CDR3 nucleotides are TGCAGCGTTGCGGGGGCCACCTACAATGAGCAGTTCTTC.

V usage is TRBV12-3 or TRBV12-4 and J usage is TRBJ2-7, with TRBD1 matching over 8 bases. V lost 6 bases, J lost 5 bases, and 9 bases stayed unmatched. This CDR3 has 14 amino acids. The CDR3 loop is CASSPDRVGNEQYF. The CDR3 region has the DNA TGTGCCAGCAGCCCGGACAGGGTTGGTAACGAGCAGTACTTC.

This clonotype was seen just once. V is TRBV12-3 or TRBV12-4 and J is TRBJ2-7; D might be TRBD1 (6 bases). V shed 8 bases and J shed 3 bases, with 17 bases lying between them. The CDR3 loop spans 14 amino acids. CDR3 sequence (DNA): TGTGCCAGCTGGGCCGGGACACCTAGCTACGAGCAGTACTTC. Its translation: CASWAGTPSYEQYF.

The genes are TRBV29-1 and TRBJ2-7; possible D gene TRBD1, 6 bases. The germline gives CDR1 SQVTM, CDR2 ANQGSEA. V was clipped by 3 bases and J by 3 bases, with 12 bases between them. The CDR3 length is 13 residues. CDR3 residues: CSVDGQSYYEQYF. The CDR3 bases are TGCAGCGTTGACGGACAGTCCTACTACGAGCAGTACTTC.

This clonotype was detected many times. In DNA, the CDR3 is TGTGCCAGCAGCCCCGCGGGACGAGTTAGGGGCACTGAAGCTTTCTTT. It specifies CASSPAGRVRGTEAFF. V and J are TRBV7-9 and TRBJ1-1; possibly TRBD1 for D (5 bases). Trimming left V 5 bases short and J 4 bases short, with 20 bases between. The germline V gene has CDR1 SEHNR and CDR2 FQNEAQ (reference sequence). The CDR3 loop spans 16 amino acids.

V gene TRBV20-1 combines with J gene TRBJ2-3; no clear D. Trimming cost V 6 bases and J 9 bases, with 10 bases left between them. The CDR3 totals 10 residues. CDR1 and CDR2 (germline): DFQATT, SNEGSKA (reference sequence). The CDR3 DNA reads TGCAGTGCGTTTTTGGGGACGCAGTATTTT. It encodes CSAFLGTQYF.

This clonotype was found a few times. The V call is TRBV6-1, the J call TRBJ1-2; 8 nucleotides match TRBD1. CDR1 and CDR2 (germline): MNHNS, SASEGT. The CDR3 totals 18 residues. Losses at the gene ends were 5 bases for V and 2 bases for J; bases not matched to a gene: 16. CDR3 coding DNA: TGTGCCAGCAGTCCAACAGGGACAGGCCACCGTAAAAACTATGGCTACACCTTC. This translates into CASSPTGTGHRKNYGYTF.

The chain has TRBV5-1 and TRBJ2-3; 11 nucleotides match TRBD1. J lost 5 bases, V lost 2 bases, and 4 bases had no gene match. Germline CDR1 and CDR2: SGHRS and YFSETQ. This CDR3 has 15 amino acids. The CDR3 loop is CASSFRTGGEDTQYF. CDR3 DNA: TGCGCCAGCAGCTTCCGGACAGGGGGCGAAGATACGCAGTATTTT.

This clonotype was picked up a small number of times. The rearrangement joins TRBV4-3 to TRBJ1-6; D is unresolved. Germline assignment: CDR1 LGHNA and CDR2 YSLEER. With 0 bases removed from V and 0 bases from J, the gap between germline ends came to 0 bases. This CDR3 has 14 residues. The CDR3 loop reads CASSQDSYNSPLHF. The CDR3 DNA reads TGCGCCAGCAGCCAAGACTCCTATAATTCACCCCTCCACTTT.

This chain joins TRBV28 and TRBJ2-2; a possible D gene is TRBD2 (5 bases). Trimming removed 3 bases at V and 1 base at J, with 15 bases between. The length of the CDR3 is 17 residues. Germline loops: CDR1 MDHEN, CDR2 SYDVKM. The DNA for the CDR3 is TGTGCCAGCAGTTTTCGGTTTGGTAGCGTGAACACCGGGGAGCTGTTTTTT. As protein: CASSFRFGSVNTGELFF.

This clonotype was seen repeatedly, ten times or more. This chain's CDR3 is CASSFFDEQFF. CDR3 sequence (DNA): TGTGCCAGCAGTTTTTTCGATGAGCAGTTCTTC. The chain is built from TRBV27 and TRBJ2-1; D gene uncertain. Deletions cut 3 bases from V and 8 bases from J, with 5 bases between. CDR1 and CDR2 from the germline V gene are MNHEY and SMNVEV (reference sequence). The CDR3 runs to 11 residues.

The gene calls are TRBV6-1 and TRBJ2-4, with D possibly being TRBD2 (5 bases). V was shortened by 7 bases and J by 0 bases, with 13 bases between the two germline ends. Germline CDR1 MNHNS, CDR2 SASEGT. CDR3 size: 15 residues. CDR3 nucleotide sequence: TGTGCCAGCACTACCCTCGGGGTAGCCAAAAACATTCAGTACTTC. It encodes CASTTLGVAKNIQYF.

CDR3 sequence (DNA): TGTGCCAGCAGCCCCGGGACTAGCGGGCCGAATGAGCAGTTCTTC. This translates into CASSPGTSGPNEQFF. The rearrangement links TRBV7-9 to TRBJ2-1, with 12 positions matching TRBD2. The CDR3 sequence is 15 residues long. CDR1 is SEHNR and CDR2 is FQNEAQ in the germline V gene (reference sequence). Trimming cost V 5 bases and J 7 bases; bases outside gene matches: 6.

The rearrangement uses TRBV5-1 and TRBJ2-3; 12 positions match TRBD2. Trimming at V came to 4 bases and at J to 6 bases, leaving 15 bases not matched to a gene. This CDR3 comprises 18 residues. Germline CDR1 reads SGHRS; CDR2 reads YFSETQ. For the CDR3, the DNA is TGCGCCAGCAGCCTATACGAGAGACTAGCGGGGGCTGGGGATACGCAGTATTTT. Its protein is CASSLYERLAGAGDTQYF.

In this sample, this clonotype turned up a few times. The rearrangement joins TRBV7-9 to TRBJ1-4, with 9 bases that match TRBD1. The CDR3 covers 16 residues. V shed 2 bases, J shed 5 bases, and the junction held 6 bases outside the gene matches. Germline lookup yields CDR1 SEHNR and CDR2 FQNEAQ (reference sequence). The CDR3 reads CASSLRDRAPNEKLFF. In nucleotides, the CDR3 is TGTGCCAGCAGCTTACGGGACAGGGCCCCGAATGAAAAACTGTTTTTT.

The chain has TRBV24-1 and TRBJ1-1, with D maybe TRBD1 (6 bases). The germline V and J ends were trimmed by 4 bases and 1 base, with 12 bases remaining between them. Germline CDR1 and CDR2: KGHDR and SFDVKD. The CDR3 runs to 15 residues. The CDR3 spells CATSDDRFWNTEAFF. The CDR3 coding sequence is TGTGCCACCAGTGACGACAGGTTCTGGAACACTGAAGCTTTCTTT.

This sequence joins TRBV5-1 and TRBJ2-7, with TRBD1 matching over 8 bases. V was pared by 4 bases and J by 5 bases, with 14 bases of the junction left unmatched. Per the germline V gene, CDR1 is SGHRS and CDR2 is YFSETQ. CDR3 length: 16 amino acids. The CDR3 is CASSPIPGTGVNEQYF. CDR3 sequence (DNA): TGCGCCAGCAGCCCAATCCCCGGGACAGGAGTAAACGAGCAGTACTTC.

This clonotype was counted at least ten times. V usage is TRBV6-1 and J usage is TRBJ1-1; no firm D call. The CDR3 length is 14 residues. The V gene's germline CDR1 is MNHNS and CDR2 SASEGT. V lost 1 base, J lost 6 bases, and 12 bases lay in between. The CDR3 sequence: CASSEVGVAAEAFF. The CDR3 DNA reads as TGTGCCAGCAGTGAAGTCGGGGTAGCCGCTGAAGCTTTCTTT.